The rows below give T cell receptor beta chains drawn from one sample of a study of blood T cell repertoires in COVID-19. Data came from immunoSEQ multiplex PCR; TCRdb stores just in-frame clones and leaves some out. The table records around 180,000 clones, about 85% of them present only once. Input material: peripheral blood. These receptors were taken from a woman aged 80 or older with acute or convalescent COVID-19. Each CDR3 is given with its conserved first and last residue. Fields, in order: V gene, J gene, D gene, clone size, CDR3 DNA, CDR3 protein. The D gene is left open where the match is weak. Clone size appears in some rows only: once, few, many, or a class for an expanded clone.

TRBV3-1/TRBV3-2	TRBJ2-1	TRBD2	few	TGTGCCAGCAGCCTGAGCAGCGGGAGAGGTGAGCAGTTCTTC	CASSLSSGRGEQFF
TRBV2	TRBJ1-2	TRBD1	NA	TGTGCCTCTAGGACAGGGAAGGAGGGCTACACCTTC	CASRTGKEGYTF
TRBV3-1/TRBV3-2	TRBJ1-4	NA	once	TGTGCCAGCAGCCGGGGCAGAGTTAATGAAAAACTGTTTTTT	CASSRGRVNEKLFF
TRBV14	TRBJ2-2	NA	NA	TGTGCCAGCAGCCCGCCGACGGGGCGGACAGCGAACACCGGGGAGCTGTTTTTT	CASSPPTGRTANTGELFF
TRBV6-5	TRBJ1-2	NA	NA	TGTGCCAGCAGTTACTCGGCCAGGGTTAACTATGGCTACACCTTC	CASSYSARVNYGYTF
TRBV5-4	TRBJ2-7	TRBD1	NA	TGTGCCAGCAGCTTCACCTCCGGGACAGGGGGCTACGAGCAGTACTTC	CASSFTSGTGGYEQYF
TRBV6-1	TRBJ1-4	NA	NA	TGTGCCAGCAGTGAAGGTCCTATTATGGAAAAACTGTTTTTT	CASSEGPIMEKLFF
TRBV6-5	TRBJ1-5	NA	NA	TGTGCCAGCAGCAGGCAGGGAAATCAGCCCCAGCATTTT	CASSRQGNQPQHF
TRBV19	TRBJ2-5	NA	NA	TGTGCCAGTACCTCGGGGGTCCGGGAGACCCAGTACTTC	CASTSGVRETQYF
TRBV9	TRBJ1-4	NA	NA	TGTGCCAGCAGCGTAGCTCCAGGGTATAATGAAAAACTGTTTTTT	CASSVAPGYNEKLFF
TRBV5-1	TRBJ2-7	NA	NA	TGCGCCAGCAGGGAGGCCGGGGTGTTCGACGAGCAGTACTTC	CASREAGVFDEQYF
TRBV5-4	TRBJ1-2	NA	NA	TGTGCCAGCAGCATCGCCGACAGTCAAGGCATGGGGCTCTACACCTTC	CASSIADSQGMGLYTF
TRBV15	TRBJ2-7	TRBD1	NA	TGTGCCACCAGCAGAGAGGGGACAGGGACGAACGAGCAGTACTTC	CATSREGTGTNEQYF
TRBV9	TRBJ2-2	TRBD1	NA	TGTGCCAGCAGCGTCGGACAGGGGACCGGGGAGCTGTTTTTT	CASSVGQGTGELFF
TRBV2	TRBJ1-5	TRBD1	NA	TGTGCCAGCAGTGGGACAGGTAGTAGCAATCAGCCCCAGCATTTT	CASSGTGSSNQPQHF
TRBV7-7	TRBJ2-2	NA	NA	TGTGCCAGCAGTCCGGCCCGGGGGTGGAGAACCGGGGAGCTGTTTTTT	CASSPARGWRTGELFF
TRBV6-5	TRBJ1-2	NA	NA	TGTGCCAGCAGTACAAGACAGTATGGCTACACCTTC	CASSTRQYGYTF
TRBV4-1	TRBJ2-1	TRBD2	NA	TGCGCCAGCACCCCGGCAGCGGGAGGTTCCCACGCCTACAATGAGCAGTTCTTC	CASTPAAGGSHAYNEQFF
TRBV24-1	TRBJ2-3	TRBD2	NA	TGTGCCACCAGTGATTGGGGAGCGGGGCCAAGCACAGATACGCAGTATTTT	CATSDWGAGPSTDTQYF
TRBV20-1	TRBJ2-7	NA	once	TGCAGTGCTAGACTACTCGGGGTGCAGTACTTC	CSARLLGVQYF
TRBV7-2	TRBJ2-1	TRBD2	once	TGTGCCAGCAGCTTACGGCGGGGGGCCAATGAGCAGTTCTTC	CASSLRRGANEQFF
TRBV10-3	TRBJ1-1	TRBD1	NA	TGTGCCATCAGTGATCTAGGACAGGGGTTTGGTGAAGCTTTCTTT	CAISDLGQGFGEAFF
TRBV29-1	TRBJ2-1	NA	NA	TGCAGCCCCAGCAGGGCAAATGAGCAGTTCTTC	CSPSRANEQFF
TRBV7-6	TRBJ2-7	NA	NA	TGTGCCAGCAGCTTCGGAGGGAGCGGAACCGAGCAGTACTTC	CASSFGGSGTEQYF
TRBV25-1	TRBJ2-2	TRBD1	NA	TGTGCCAGCGACAAGGGGACAGGGTGGCACACCGGGGAGCTGTTTTTT	CASDKGTGWHTGELFF
TRBV6-1	TRBJ1-6	NA	once	TGTGCCAGCAGTGAAGCGAATTATAGAGAGTCACCCCTCCACTTT	CASSEANYRESPLHF
TRBV5-1	TRBJ2-1	TRBD2	NA	TGCGCCAGCAGCCCGGGACTAGCGGAGCGCAATGAGCAGTTCTTC	CASSPGLAERNEQFF
TRBV10-1	TRBJ2-5	NA	once	TGCGCCAGCAGTGAGTCATCCTGGGAAGGGGGATTGGAGACCCAGTACTTC	CASSESSWEGGLETQYF
TRBV19	TRBJ2-7	NA	NA	TGTGCCAGTAGTATAGTTTGGGAGCACGAGCAGTACTTC	CASSIVWEHEQYF
TRBV18	TRBJ1-1	NA	NA	TGTGCCAGCTCACGGTGGTCAGGGCGGTTCGCTGAAGCTTTCTTT	CASSRWSGRFAEAFF
TRBV5-8	TRBJ1-4	NA	NA	TGTGCCAGCAGCTTCACGGGGTTGCTTAATGAAAAACTGTTTTTT	CASSFTGLLNEKLFF
TRBV5-1	TRBJ1-2	NA	NA	TGCGCCAGCAACGACGGCGGTAGGTCTATTGGCTACACCTTC	CASNDGGRSIGYTF
TRBV5-6	TRBJ1-5	NA	NA	TGTGCCAGCAGCTTGGGGGGTCCAGGGACATTAGGACAGCCCCAGCATTTT	CASSLGGPGTLGQPQHF
TRBV4-1	TRBJ1-2	TRBD1	few	TGCGCCAGCAGCCAAGCAGGGGGCGCAGGCTACACCTTC	CASSQAGGAGYTF
TRBV5-6	TRBJ2-7	NA	NA	TGTGCCAGCAGCTCTCTTGAGGGAGGCCTCTACGAGCAGTACTTC	CASSSLEGGLYEQYF
TRBV25-1	TRBJ2-7	TRBD2	NA	TGTGCCAGCAGTCGGGCGGGAGGTGACGAGCAGTACTTC	CASSRAGGDEQYF
TRBV2	TRBJ2-4	TRBD2	NA	TGTGCCAGCAGCGCGGCATTCGGGGGGGCCAAAAACATTCAGTACTTC	CASSAAFGGAKNIQYF
TRBV5-4	TRBJ1-1	TRBD1	NA	TGTGCCAGCAGCCCCAAGGGACAGGCGGGGAACACTGAAGCTTTCTTT	CASSPKGQAGNTEAFF
TRBV29-1	TRBJ1-1	TRBD1	NA	TGCAGCGTGTCGGACAGGGGGTGGGCTGAAGCTTTCTTT	CSVSDRGWAEAFF
TRBV5-5	TRBJ2-6	NA	once	TGTGCCAGCAGCTTGGCTATCTTACCTGGGGCCAACGTCCTGACTTTC	CASSLAILPGANVLTF
TRBV5-1	TRBJ2-7	TRBD1	NA	TGCGCCAGCAGCCCGGGCGGGACAGGGGAAGCCTACGAGCAGTACTTC	CASSPGGTGEAYEQYF
TRBV7-9	TRBJ2-7	TRBD1	NA	TGTGCCAGCAGCCCCGGTCCCGGGACAGTCTCCTACGAGCAGTACTTC	CASSPGPGTVSYEQYF
TRBV3-1/TRBV3-2	TRBJ1-6	TRBD1	NA	TGTGCCAGCAGCCAAGCCACCCCGACAGGGGGTGGCCATAATTCACCCCTCCACTTT	CASSQATPTGGGHNSPLHF
TRBV10-3	TRBJ1-2	NA	NA	TGTGCCATCAGCCCCCCCTCTTACTATGGCTACACCTTC	CAISPPSYYGYTF
TRBV18	TRBJ2-2	TRBD1	NA	TGTGCCAGCTCACCGGACAGGGGAGGTCGAACCGGGGAGCTGTTTTTT	CASSPDRGGRTGELFF
TRBV6-5	TRBJ2-7	NA	NA	TGTGCCAGCAGTTACCGGCAGGACAGATACGAGCAGTACTTC	CASSYRQDRYEQYF